Shown below are 30 T cell receptor beta chains from a single sample sequenced in a study of T cell changes during pregnancy in multiple sclerosis. Profiling relied on immunoSEQ multiplex PCR, and the TCRdb table lists in-frame clones only, not all of them. The sample lists about 59,000 clones, approximately 90% seen once, with roughly 5% in the top ten. The sequenced sample consisted of peripheral blood from another person, used as feeder cells. Every receptor here comes from a human donor whose cells served as feeder cells for cultures in a pregnancy study.

This clone has more than one count but fewer than ten. This chain links TRBV4-1 with TRBJ2-7; 8 bases match TRBD2. The V segment lost 1 base and the J segment 4 bases; nucleotides outside the gene matches: 6. This CDR3 comprises 15 residues. Germline lookup yields CDR1 MGHRA and CDR2 YSYEKL. CDR3 DNA: TGCGCCAGCAGCCAAGTGGTTAGCGGGGTATACGAGCAGTACTTC. The encoded protein is CASSQVVSGVYEQYF.

V usage is TRBV30 and J usage is TRBJ1-1, with D possibly TRBD1 on 6 matching bases. V lost 1 base, J lost 1 base, and 7 bases lay in between. The CDR3 has 13 residues. Germline values: CDR1 GTSNPN, CDR2 SVGIG (reference sequence). The CDR3 bases are TGTGCCTGGAGTGAACAGGGGAACACTGAAGCTTTCTTT. It codes for CAWSEQGNTEAFF.

The rearrangement links TRBV30 to TRBJ2-7; 14 bases fit TRBD2. The CDR3 runs 20 residues. V dropped 3 bases and J dropped 4; count of bases not matched to a gene: 20. The germline gives CDR1 GTSNPN, CDR2 SVGIG (reference sequence). As DNA, the CDR3 is TGTGCCTGGAGGGACCCGACAGGACCCCAGGGACTAGCGGGGGATTACGAGCAGTACTTC. It specifies CAWRDPTGPQGLAGDYEQYF.

This chain uses TRBV20-1 with TRBJ2-3; D ambiguous. CDR1 and CDR2 from the germline V gene are DFQATT and SNEGSKA (reference sequence). V was trimmed by 3 bases and J by 6 bases, leaving 7 bases between them. CDR3 length: 11 amino acids. In DNA form, the CDR3 reads TGCAGTGCTAGCTTAGGGGATACGCAGTATTTT. Translated: CSASLGDTQYF.

The rearrangement uses TRBV9 and TRBJ1-6; 9 positions agree with TRBD1. Germline CDR1 is SGDLS and CDR2 is YYNGEE. J was trimmed by 9 bases and V by 4 bases; bases with no gene match: 11. This CDR3 spans 16 amino acids. CDR3 DNA sequence: TGTGCCAGCAGCTCCCTAGACAGGGGGTTCTCTTCACCCCTCCACTTT. Translating it yields CASSSLDRGFSSPLHF.

The V and J genes are TRBV10-2 and TRBJ1-5; D might be TRBD1 (6 bases). V was pared by 2 bases and J by 7 bases, with 12 bases between. CDR3 length: 14 amino acids. The germline V gene encodes CDR1 WSHSY and CDR2 SAAADI. The chain's CDR3 is CASSETGLGQPQHF. The DNA of the CDR3 is TGCGCCAGCAGTGAGACAGGGCTTGGGCAGCCCCAGCATTTT.

The chain carries TRBV6-1 and TRBJ2-7, with 11 nucleotides matching TRBD2. With 6 bases clipped from V and 6 bases from J, the junction kept 4 bases outside the gene matches. Germline-derived CDR1 and CDR2 are MNHNS and SASEGT. CDR3 length equals 13 residues. For the CDR3, the DNA is TGTGCCAGCAGCACTAGCGGGGGCCGCGAGCAGTACTTC. Its translation: CASSTSGGREQYF.

The CDR3 bases are TGTGCCAGCAGCTTAGTGACAGATTCCTACAATGAGCAGTTCTTC. It encodes CASSLVTDSYNEQFF. The chain is built from TRBV13 and TRBJ2-1, with TRBD1 as a possible D gene (5 bases). V was clipped by 1 base and J by 1 base, with 8 bases between them. The CDR3 extends over 15 amino acids. CDR1 is PRHDT, CDR2 FYEKMQ, per germline (reference sequence).

V usage is TRBV5-5 and J usage is TRBJ1-1; D unclear. Germline loops: CDR1 SGHKS, CDR2 YYEKEE (reference sequence). Trimming shortened V by 0 bases and J by 0 bases, and 9 bases separated the two germline ends. This CDR3 is 15 amino acids long. The CDR3 loop is CASSLDRGLNTEAFF. The CDR3, as DNA: TGTGCCAGCAGCTTGGATCGGGGATTGAACACTGAAGCTTTCTTT.

The chain links TRBV7-9 to TRBJ2-7; D is uncertain. The CDR3 length is 13 residues. V dropped 1 base and J dropped 12 bases, with 16 bases sitting between them. From germline, CDR1 is SEHNR and CDR2 FQNEAQ (reference sequence). CDR3 DNA sequence: TGTGCCAGCAGCTTAGGGGCCCTGCAGTTAGCGTACTTC. Translated: CASSLGALQLAYF.

The rearrangement uses TRBV30 and TRBJ1-2; 9 bases match TRBD1. The junction had 16 bases not matched to a gene; V was cut back by 0 bases and J by 8 bases. Germline CDR1 is GTSNPN and CDR2 is SVGIG (reference sequence). The CDR3 totals 17 residues. CDR3: CAWSVPGTGPPPGGYTF. The CDR3 DNA reads as TGTGCCTGGAGTGTACCCGGGACAGGGCCGCCTCCTGGGGGCTACACCTTC.

The J gene is TRBJ1-1, the V gene TRBV4-1; no definite D call. The V end lost 0 bases, the J end lost 10 bases, and 18 bases lay between the germline ends. The CDR3 totals 15 residues. The germline V gene has CDR1 MGHRA and CDR2 YSYEKL. CDR3 DNA: TGCGCCAGCAGCCAAGATCGCGGGAAGGCACTGGGAGCTTTCTTT. Protein: CASSQDRGKALGAFF.

The rearrangement uses TRBV5-1 and TRBJ2-1, with 9 bases fitting TRBD1. V was pared by 3 bases and J by 5 bases, with 6 bases of the junction left unmatched. CDR1 and CDR2 from the germline V gene are SGHRS and YFSETQ. The CDR3 consists of 15 residues. The CDR3, as DNA: TGCGCCAGCAGCTGGGGGTGGACAGGGGACAATGAGCAGTTCTTC. It is translated as CASSWGWTGDNEQFF.

The CDR3 loop reads CASSPQGGYEQYF. The CDR3 region has the DNA TGCGCCAGCAGCCCACAGGGTGGCTACGAGCAGTACTTC. The chain recombines TRBV5-1 with TRBJ2-7, with a weak D call TRBD1 (6 bases). The CDR3 totals 13 residues. In germline, CDR1 is SGHRS, CDR2 YFSETQ. Trimming shortened V by 4 bases and J by 3 bases, and 11 bases separated the two germline ends.

The V call is TRBV4-2, the J call TRBJ1-2; TRBD1 aligns across 7 bases. Germline CDR1 and CDR2: LGHNA and YNFKEQ. This CDR3 has 19 amino acids. V lost 0 bases to trimming and J lost 1 base; unmatched junction nucleotides: 14. The CDR3 here is CASSQDDRRTGRNNYGYTF. DNA of the CDR3: TGTGCCAGCAGCCAAGATGATCGCCGGACAGGAAGAAATAACTATGGCTACACCTTC.

The sample holds one count of this clone. CDR3 bases: TGTGCCAGCAGTGCCGACAGGGGCGGGGAGCTGTTTTTT. It codes for CASSADRGGELFF. The rearrangement links TRBV6-5 to TRBJ2-2, with 8 bases fitting TRBD1. V lost 5 bases and J lost 7; bases outside the gene matches: 3. CDR3 size: 13 residues. The germline CDR1 and CDR2 sequences are MNHEY and SVGAGI.

V gene TRBV5-6 combines with J gene TRBJ2-3; D is undetermined. V was shortened by 6 bases and J by 4 bases, with 15 bases between the two germline ends. CDR1 and CDR2 (germline): SGHDT, YYEEEE. The CDR3 has 14 amino acids. The CDR3 nucleotides are TGTGCCAGCAATCCCCAGGTAAATTCAGATACGCAGTATTTT. This gives the protein CASNPQVNSDTQYF.

CDR3 sequence reads: CASSLGRGGQASEQYF. The CDR3 nucleotides are TGTGCCAGCAGCTTAGGGAGGGGTGGACAGGCCTCCGAGCAGTACTTC. The rearrangement links TRBV7-9 to TRBJ2-7; possibly TRBD1 for D (7 bases). The V end was cut by 1 base, the J end by 6 bases, with 19 bases between. In germline, CDR1 is SEHNR, CDR2 FQNEAQ (reference sequence). CDR3 size: 16 residues.

This chain connects TRBV6-5 to TRBJ1-3, with 9 nucleotides matching TRBD1. This CDR3 is 15 amino acids long. CDR1 MNHEY and CDR2 SVGAGI come from the germline V gene. After removal of 5 bases from V and 0 bases from J, the junction contained 2 bases not matched to a gene. This CDR3 is CASSQTGGSGNTIYF. CDR3 DNA: TGTGCCAGCAGTCAGACAGGGGGCTCTGGAAACACCATATATTTT.

This chain joins TRBV30 and TRBJ2-5; 12 positions agree with TRBD2. Trimming cost V 5 bases and J 5 bases; bases outside gene matches: 6. Germline values: CDR1 GTSNPN, CDR2 SVGIG (reference sequence). This CDR3 has 14 amino acids. CDR3 DNA: TGTGCCTGGGACGGAGGACTAGCGGGGGAGACCCAGTACTTC. It encodes CAWDGGLAGETQYF. Full variable domain (outside the CDR3, taken from reference TRBV30 and TRBJ2-5): SQTIHQWPATLVQPVGSPLSLECTVEGTSNPNLYWYRQAAGRGLQLLFYSVGIGQISSEVPQNLSASRPQDRQFILSSKKLLLSDSGFYLCAWDGGLAGETQYFGPGTRLLVL.

The genes are TRBV4-2 and TRBJ1-1; 7 bases map to TRBD1. The V segment lost 0 bases and the J segment 2 bases; nucleotides outside the gene matches: 9. The germline CDR1 and CDR2 sequences are LGHNA and YNFKEQ. This CDR3 has 17 amino acids. CDR3 loop: CASSQDGRGLGNTEAFF. For the CDR3, the DNA is TGTGCCAGCAGCCAAGATGGAAGGGGGCTTGGAAACACTGAAGCTTTCTTT.

The chain is built from TRBV6-4 and TRBJ1-2; 7 positions match TRBD1. Looked up from germline, CDR1 is MRHNA and CDR2 is SNTAGT. The junction had 7 bases not matched to a gene; V was cut back by 4 bases and J by 8 bases. The CDR3 extends over 13 amino acids. CDR3 bases: TGTGCCAGCAGTGGCTCGGGACAGCAGGGCTACACCTTC. Translation gives CASSGSGQQGYTF.

This chain links TRBV5-1 with TRBJ1-6; D is possibly TRBD1 (5 bases). The CDR3 runs 17 residues. Germline V gives CDR1 SGHRS, CDR2 YFSETQ. V dropped 4 bases and J dropped 0 bases, with 14 bases sitting between them. In nucleotides, the CDR3 is TGCGCCAGCAGCCCCGGGGTGGGGGGCTCCTATAATTCACCCCTCCACTTT. Protein: CASSPGVGGSYNSPLHF.

This chain links TRBV27 with TRBJ2-7; TRBD1 agrees at 7 bases. This CDR3 region has 14 residues. The germline V gene encodes CDR1 MNHEY and CDR2 SMNVEV (reference sequence). Trimming removed 3 bases from V and 2 bases from J; junction bases left unmatched: 4. As DNA, the CDR3 is TGTGCCAGCAGTTTTAGTAGGGGGCCCTACGAGCAGTACTTC. Amino acids: CASSFSRGPYEQYF.

This rearrangement joins TRBV7-8 to TRBJ1-5; D remains unclear. Trimming cost V 2 bases and J 6 bases, with 8 bases left between them. The CDR3 is 13 residues long. Germline values: CDR1 SGHVS, CDR2 FQNEAQ. In DNA form, the CDR3 reads TGTGCCAGCAGCTTATGGGCGGGTCAGCCCCAGCATTTT. Encoded protein: CASSLWAGQPQHF. Full variable domain (rest looked up from reference TRBV7-8 and TRBJ1-5): GAGVSQSPRYKVAKRGQDVALRCDPISGHVSLFWYQQALGQGPEFLTYFQNEAQLDKSGLPSDRFFAERPEGSVSTLKIQRTQQEDSAVYLCASSLWAGQPQHFGDGTRLSIL.

The chain recombines TRBV5-4 with TRBJ1-2, with TRBD1 matching 7 bases. CDR1 and CDR2 from the germline V gene are SGHNT and YYREEE (reference sequence). The trim removed 4 bases at V and 4 bases at J, leaving 10 bases unmatched. The CDR3 runs 15 residues. This CDR3 reads CASSQTPTGTYGYTF. The CDR3 nucleotides read TGTGCCAGCAGCCAGACCCCGACAGGGACCTATGGCTACACCTTC.

The J gene is TRBJ1-2, the V gene TRBV19; no reliable D call. V lost 5 bases and J 4 bases, leaving 8 bases between the germline ends. Germline V gene sequence: CDR1 LNHDA, CDR2 SQIVND (reference sequence). The CDR3 covers 12 residues. CDR3 sequence (DNA): TGTGCCAGTAGTGGACGGACCTATGGCTACACCTTC. This sequence encodes CASSGRTYGYTF.

The chain recombines TRBV19 with TRBJ1-4; D unclear. The CDR3 loop spans 12 amino acids. Germline-derived CDR1 and CDR2 are LNHDA and SQIVND (reference sequence). V was shortened by 7 bases and J by 7 bases, with 10 bases between the two germline ends. CDR3 nucleotide sequence: TGTGCCAGTACCGTGGGGTTTGAAAAACTGTTTTTT. This sequence encodes CASTVGFEKLFF.

This sequence joins TRBV30 and TRBJ1-3, with unresolved D. V was pared by 1 base and J by 4 bases, with 5 bases between. This CDR3 is 12 amino acids long. CDR1 and CDR2 (germline): GTSNPN, SVGIG (reference sequence). The CDR3 coding sequence is TGTGCCTGGAGTGCCGGGGGAAACACCATATATTTT. This gives the protein CAWSAGGNTIYF. Filled out from reference TRBV30 and TRBJ1-3, the complete variable domain reads SQTIHQWPATLVQPVGSPLSLECTVEGTSNPNLYWYRQAAGRGLQLLFYSVGIGQISSEVPQNLSASRPQDRQFILSSKKLLLSDSGFYLCAWSAGGNTIYFGEGSWLTVV.

This clone was seen only once. The CDR3 region is CATSRDRGYRGSSYNEQFF. For the CDR3, the DNA is TGTGCCACCAGCAGAGATCGGGGGTACAGGGGTAGCTCCTACAATGAGCAGTTCTTC. This chain joins TRBV15 and TRBJ2-1; a possible D gene is TRBD1 (7 bases). V lost 0 bases and J lost 0, with 18 bases in between. This CDR3 comprises 19 residues. Looked up from germline, CDR1 is LNHNV and CDR2 is YYDKDF (reference sequence).